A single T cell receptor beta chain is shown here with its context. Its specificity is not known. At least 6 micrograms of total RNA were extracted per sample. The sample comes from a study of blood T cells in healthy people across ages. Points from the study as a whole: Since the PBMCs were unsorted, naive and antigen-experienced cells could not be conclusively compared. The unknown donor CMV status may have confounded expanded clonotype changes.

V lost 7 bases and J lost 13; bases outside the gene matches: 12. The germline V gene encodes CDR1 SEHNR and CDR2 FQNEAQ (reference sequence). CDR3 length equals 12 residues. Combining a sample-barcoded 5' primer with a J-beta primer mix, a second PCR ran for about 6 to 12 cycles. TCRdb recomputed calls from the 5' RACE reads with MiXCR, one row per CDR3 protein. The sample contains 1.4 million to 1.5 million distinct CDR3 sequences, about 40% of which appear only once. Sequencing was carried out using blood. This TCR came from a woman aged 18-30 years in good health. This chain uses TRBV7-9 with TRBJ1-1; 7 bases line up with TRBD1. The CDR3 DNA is TGTGCCAGCACCCGGGGAGGGGGCAGTCGTTTCTTT. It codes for CASTRGGGSRFF. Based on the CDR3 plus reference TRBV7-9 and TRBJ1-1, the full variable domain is DTGVSQNPRHKITKRGQNVTFRCDPISEHNRLYWYRQTLGQGPEFLTYFQNEAQLEKSRLLSDRFSAERPKGSFSTLEIQRTEQGDSAMYLCASTRGGGSRFFGQGTRLTVV.